The rows below give T cell receptor beta chains drawn from one sample of a study of blood T cell repertoires in COVID-19. Assay used: immunoSEQ multiplex PCR; TCRdb lists only in-frame clones, some missing. The sample records around 260,000 clones, about 89% being singletons. The sequenced sample consisted of peripheral blood. Source of these receptors: a woman aged 40-49 years who had recovered from COVID-19. Both conserved end residues are part of each CDR3. Each record gives: clone size, V gene, D gene, J gene, CDR3 DNA, CDR3 protein. The D gene is left open where the match is weak. Only part of the rows carry a size: once, few, many, or a class if the clone is expanded.

abundance: NA
v_gene: TRBV4-1
d_gene: TRBD2
j_gene: TRBJ2-3
CDR3nt: TGCGCCAGCAGCCCTAGCGGGGGGGGCACAGATACGCAGTATTTT
CDR3aa: CASSPSGGGTDTQYF

abundance: NA
v_gene: TRBV7-2
d_gene: NA
j_gene: TRBJ2-3
CDR3nt: TGTGCCAGCAGCCAATACGGGGACTCCATATTCGAGACGCAGTATTTT
CDR3aa: CASSQYGDSIFETQYF

abundance: NA
v_gene: TRBV5-6
d_gene: TRBD1
j_gene: TRBJ1-5
CDR3nt: TGTGCCAGCAGGCAGGGGGCAGGGCCCCAGCATTTT
CDR3aa: CASRQGAGPQHF

abundance: NA
v_gene: TRBV2
d_gene: NA
j_gene: TRBJ2-5
CDR3nt: TGTGCCAGCAGTGATTTCGCGGTTCAAGAGACCCAGTACTTC
CDR3aa: CASSDFAVQETQYF

abundance: NA
v_gene: TRBV15
d_gene: TRBD1
j_gene: TRBJ1-1
CDR3nt: TGTGCCACCAGCGCTTACAGGGGCCTGAACACTGAAGCTTTCTTT
CDR3aa: CATSAYRGLNTEAFF

abundance: NA
v_gene: TRBV3-1/TRBV3-2
d_gene: NA
j_gene: TRBJ2-5
CDR3nt: TGTGCCAGCAGCCCAACGGTCGGCCAAGAGACCCAGTACTTC
CDR3aa: CASSPTVGQETQYF

abundance: NA
v_gene: TRBV7-8
d_gene: NA
j_gene: TRBJ1-1
CDR3nt: TGTGCCAGCAGCTTAGAACAAGACACTGAAGCTTTCTTT
CDR3aa: CASSLEQDTEAFF

abundance: NA
v_gene: TRBV3-1/TRBV3-2
d_gene: TRBD1
j_gene: TRBJ2-1
CDR3nt: TGTGCCAGCAGCCAGGCCGGGACAGGGGTCCATGAGCAGTTCTTC
CDR3aa: CASSQAGTGVHEQFF

abundance: NA
v_gene: TRBV3-1/TRBV3-2
d_gene: TRBD1
j_gene: TRBJ2-7
CDR3nt: TGTGCCAGCAGCCAAGGCAGGGGGCCCGCCTACGAGCAGTACTTC
CDR3aa: CASSQGRGPAYEQYF

abundance: NA
v_gene: TRBV18
d_gene: NA
j_gene: TRBJ1-2
CDR3nt: TGTGCCAGCTCACCTACCCAACCGGGGGGGGCGGTCTATGGCTACACCTTC
CDR3aa: CASSPTQPGGAVYGYTF

abundance: NA
v_gene: TRBV9
d_gene: NA
j_gene: TRBJ2-2
CDR3nt: TGTGCCAGCAGCCCGCGAGGGGGGGACACCGGGGAGCTGTTTTTT
CDR3aa: CASSPRGGDTGELFF

abundance: NA
v_gene: TRBV27
d_gene: TRBD1
j_gene: TRBJ1-1
CDR3nt: TGTGCCAGCAGTCCCTGGACAGGGGGGAACACTGAAGCTTTCTTT
CDR3aa: CASSPWTGGNTEAFF

abundance: once
v_gene: TRBV4-1
d_gene: NA
j_gene: TRBJ2-3
CDR3nt: TGCGCCAGCAGCCAAGAGGCGGGATCAGACACAGATACGCAGTATTTT
CDR3aa: CASSQEAGSDTDTQYF

abundance: NA
v_gene: TRBV30
d_gene: NA
j_gene: TRBJ1-1
CDR3nt: TGTGCCTGGAGTGGAGAGTGGGCCAGGGGCTACACTGAAGCTTTCTTT
CDR3aa: CAWSGEWARGYTEAFF

abundance: NA
v_gene: TRBV29-1
d_gene: NA
j_gene: TRBJ1-2
CDR3nt: TGCAGCGTCGCTACAGCCCGCAGAGGCTACACCTTC
CDR3aa: CSVATARRGYTF

abundance: once
v_gene: TRBV10-3
d_gene: TRBD1
j_gene: TRBJ1-1
CDR3nt: TGTGCCATCAGTTGGACAGGGAACACTGAAGCTTTCTTT
CDR3aa: CAISWTGNTEAFF

abundance: NA
v_gene: TRBV6-5
d_gene: TRBD1
j_gene: TRBJ1-1
CDR3nt: TGTGCCAGCAGCAGGTCAGGGGGCACTGAAGCTTTCTTT
CDR3aa: CASSRSGGTEAFF

abundance: NA
v_gene: TRBV25-1
d_gene: NA
j_gene: TRBJ2-4
CDR3nt: TGTGCCAGCAGTGATTTCCAGGGCACTAAAAACATTCAGTACTTC
CDR3aa: CASSDFQGTKNIQYF

abundance: NA
v_gene: TRBV27
d_gene: TRBD1
j_gene: TRBJ1-1
CDR3nt: TGTGCCAGCGGCCCAGGACAGGGATTGAACACTGAAGCTTTCTTT
CDR3aa: CASGPGQGLNTEAFF

abundance: NA
v_gene: TRBV21-1
d_gene: NA
j_gene: TRBJ2-1
CDR3nt: TGTGCCAGCAGCAAAGTAAGGCTAGCGGGGGGAGGAAAGAATGAGCAGTTCTTC
CDR3aa: CASSKVRLAGGGKNEQFF

abundance: NA
v_gene: TRBV12-5
d_gene: TRBD1
j_gene: TRBJ2-3
CDR3nt: TGTGCTAGTGGTTTCCCCGGGACAGGGGTGGATACGCAGTATTTT
CDR3aa: CASGFPGTGVDTQYF

abundance: few
v_gene: TRBV3-1/TRBV3-2
d_gene: NA
j_gene: TRBJ1-2
CDR3nt: TGTGCCAGCAGCCTCCGGGAGGGAGGCTACACCTTC
CDR3aa: CASSLREGGYTF

abundance: NA
v_gene: TRBV6-5
d_gene: NA
j_gene: TRBJ1-1
CDR3nt: TGTGCCAGCACGGGACATTACACTGAAGCTTTCTTT
CDR3aa: CASTGHYTEAFF

abundance: NA
v_gene: TRBV19
d_gene: NA
j_gene: TRBJ1-5
CDR3nt: TGTGCCAGTAGTATATCGGGGGGGCTAGGCAATCAGCCCCAGCATTTT
CDR3aa: CASSISGGLGNQPQHF

abundance: NA
v_gene: TRBV18
d_gene: NA
j_gene: TRBJ1-1
CDR3nt: TGTGCCAGCTCACCACCAAGGAGGGATACTGAAGCTTTCTTT
CDR3aa: CASSPPRRDTEAFF